These 8 T cell receptor beta chains originate from one sample sequenced in a study of T cell responses to AZD1222 COVID-19 vaccine. Sequenced by immunoSEQ multiplex PCR; TCRdb stores in-frame clones only, minus some. The profile covers some 100,000 clones, with 85% to 90% appearing a single time and roughly 17% taken by the ten largest. The sequenced sample was peripheral blood, obtained on day 0 of AZD1222 vaccination. The receptors originated from an adult in good health.

V is TRBV11-3 and J is TRBJ2-1, with D possibly TRBD2 on 6 matching bases. Trimming cost V 1 base and J 4 bases, with 11 bases left between them. The CDR3 contains 15 residues. Looked up from germline, CDR1 is SGHNT and CDR2 is YENEEA. CDR3 loop: CASSLGDGGYNEQFF. The CDR3 coding sequence is TGTGCCAGCAGCTTAGGGGACGGGGGATACAATGAGCAGTTCTTC.

The chain couples TRBV2 to TRBJ2-3; no definite D call. This CDR3 is 15 amino acids long. Looked up from germline, CDR1 is SNHLY and CDR2 is FYNNEI. The V gene lost 5 bases and the J gene lost 10 bases, with 22 bases spanning the gap. CDR3 residues: CASSPGPDISGAQYF. The CDR3 DNA follows: TGTGCCAGCAGTCCGGGCCCCGATATCTCCGGAGCGCAGTATTTT.

This sequence joins TRBV6-4 and TRBJ1-3; D is possibly TRBD1 (5 bases). The germline V gene has CDR1 MRHNA and CDR2 SNTAGT. Trimming removed 6 bases at V and 4 bases at J, with 13 bases between. CDR3 size: 14 residues. CDR3 in DNA: TGTGCCAGCAGGTCGGGGGGAGAGGGAAACACCATATATTTT. Protein sequence: CASRSGGEGNTIYF.

Regarding this clone: A junction end diverges from the germline sequence, so it may reflect a read error. The chain has TRBV18 and TRBJ1-5; D perhaps matches TRBD1 (5 bases). This CDR3 has 13 residues. CDR1 is KGHSH, CDR2 LQKENI, per germline. This CDR3 is CASSPLTDQPQHF. The DNA for the CDR3 is TGTGCCAGCTCACCACTGACAGATCAGCCTCAGCATTTT.

The chain employs TRBV6-4 and TRBJ1-1; D possibly corresponds to TRBD1 (6 bases). This CDR3 is 13 amino acids long. The germline gives CDR1 MRHNA, CDR2 SNTAGT. The V and J ends lost 4 bases and 1 base respectively, with 7 bases between them. The CDR3 reads CASSAQGNTEAFF. DNA of the CDR3: TGTGCCAGCAGTGCACAGGGGAACACTGAAGCTTTCTTT.

The V call is TRBV7-9, the J call TRBJ1-4; D is possibly TRBD1 (6 bases). This CDR3 comprises 14 residues. CDR1 is SEHNR and CDR2 is FQNEAQ in the germline V gene (reference sequence). V was shortened by 5 bases and J by 7 bases, with 14 bases between the two germline ends. In nucleotides, the CDR3 is TGTGCCAGCAGCGCGGGACATCGAGGTGAAAAACTGTTTTTT. Encoded protein: CASSAGHRGEKLFF.

This chain joins TRBV18 and TRBJ1-5; tentatively, D is TRBD1 (5 bases). CDR1 and CDR2 (germline): KGHSH, LQKENI. CDR3 length equals 14 residues. V was shortened by 3 bases and J by 7 bases, with 13 bases between the two germline ends. CDR3 sequence reads: CASSPPGDGQPQHF. In nucleotides, the CDR3 is TGTGCCAGCTCACCCCCCGGGGACGGCCAGCCCCAGCATTTT.

V and J are TRBV3-1 (or the pseudogene TRBV3-2) and TRBJ1-2; D unresolved. CDR1 and CDR2 (germline): LGHDT, YNNKEL (reference sequence). V lost 4 bases to trimming and J lost 0 bases, with 15 bases between them. The CDR3 covers 16 residues. The CDR3, as DNA: TGTGCCAGCAGCCCGACGCGGAACTTAGCTAACTATGGCTACACCTTC. It specifies CASSPTRNLANYGYTF.